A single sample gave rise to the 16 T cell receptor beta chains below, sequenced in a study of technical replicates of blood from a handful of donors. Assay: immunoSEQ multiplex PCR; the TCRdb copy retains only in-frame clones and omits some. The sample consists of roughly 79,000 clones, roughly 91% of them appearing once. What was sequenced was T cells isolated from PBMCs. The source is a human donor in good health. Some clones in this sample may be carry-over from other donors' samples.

The CDR3 coding sequence is TGCGCCAGCAGTTGGACTAGTCCCCAATACACAGATACGCAGTATTTT. This sequence encodes CASSWTSPQYTDTQYF. The chain employs TRBV5-1 and TRBJ2-3, with 7 positions matching TRBD2. V shed 5 bases and J 2 bases; nucleotides not matched to a gene: 11. Germline assignment: CDR1 SGHRS and CDR2 YFSETQ. This CDR3 comprises 16 residues. Combining the CDR3 with reference TRBV5-1 and TRBJ2-3 gives the whole variable domain KAGVTQTPRYLIKTRGQQVTLSCSPISGHRSVSWYQQTPGQGLQFLFEYFSETQRNKGNFPGRFSGRQFSNSRSEMNVSTLELGDSALYLCASSWTSPQYTDTQYFGPGTRLTVL.

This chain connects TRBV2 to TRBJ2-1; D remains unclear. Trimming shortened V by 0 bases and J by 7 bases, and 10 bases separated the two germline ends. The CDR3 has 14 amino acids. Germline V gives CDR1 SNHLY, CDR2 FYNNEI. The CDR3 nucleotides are TGTGCCAGCAGTGAAGCGCCGACTGGGAATGAGCAGTTCTTC. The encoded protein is CASSEAPTGNEQFF.

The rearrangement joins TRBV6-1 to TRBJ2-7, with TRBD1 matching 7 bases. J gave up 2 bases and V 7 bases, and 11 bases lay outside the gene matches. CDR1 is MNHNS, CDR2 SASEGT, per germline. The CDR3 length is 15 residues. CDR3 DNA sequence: TGTGCCAGCACTCACACCGGGACAGAACCCTACGAGCAGTACTTC. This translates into CASTHTGTEPYEQYF.

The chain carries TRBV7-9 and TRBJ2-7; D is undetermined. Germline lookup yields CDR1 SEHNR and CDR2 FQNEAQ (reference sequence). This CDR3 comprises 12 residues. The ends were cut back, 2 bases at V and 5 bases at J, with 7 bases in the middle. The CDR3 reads CASSLPPDEQYF. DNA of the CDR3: TGTGCCAGCAGCTTACCCCCGGACGAGCAGTACTTC. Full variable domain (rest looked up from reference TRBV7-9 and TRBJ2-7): DTGVSQNPRHKITKRGQNVTFRCDPISEHNRLYWYRQTLGQGPEFLTYFQNEAQLEKSRLLSDRFSAERPKGSFSTLEIQRTEQGDSAMYLCASSLPPDEQYFGPGTRLTVT.

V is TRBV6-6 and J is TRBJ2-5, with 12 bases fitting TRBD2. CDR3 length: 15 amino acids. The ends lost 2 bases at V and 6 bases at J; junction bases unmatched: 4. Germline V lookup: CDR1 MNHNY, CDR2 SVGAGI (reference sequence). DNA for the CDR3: TGTGCCAGCAGTTACGAGACTAGCGGGGGAAAGACCCAGTACTTC. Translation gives CASSYETSGGKTQYF.

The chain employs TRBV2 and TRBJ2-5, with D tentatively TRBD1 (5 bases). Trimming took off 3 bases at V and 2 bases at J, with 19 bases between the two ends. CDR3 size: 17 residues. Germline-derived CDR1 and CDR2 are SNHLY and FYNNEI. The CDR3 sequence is CASSEIRVGVGQETQYF. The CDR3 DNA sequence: TGTGCCAGCAGTGAGATCAGGGTTGGTGTGGGACAAGAGACCCAGTACTTC.

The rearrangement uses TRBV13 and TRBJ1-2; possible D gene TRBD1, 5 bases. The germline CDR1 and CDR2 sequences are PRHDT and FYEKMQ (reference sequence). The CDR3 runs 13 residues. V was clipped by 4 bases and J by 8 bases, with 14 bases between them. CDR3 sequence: CASSSRVLGGYTF. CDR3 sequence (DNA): TGTGCCAGCAGCTCCAGGGTTCTCGGGGGCTACACCTTC.

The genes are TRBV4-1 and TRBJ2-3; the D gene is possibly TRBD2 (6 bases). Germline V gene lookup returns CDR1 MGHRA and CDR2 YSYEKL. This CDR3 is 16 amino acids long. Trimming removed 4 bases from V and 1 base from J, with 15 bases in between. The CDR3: CASSLPLRGRTDTQYF. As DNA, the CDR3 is TGCGCCAGCAGCCTACCACTGCGGGGACGCACAGATACGCAGTATTTT.

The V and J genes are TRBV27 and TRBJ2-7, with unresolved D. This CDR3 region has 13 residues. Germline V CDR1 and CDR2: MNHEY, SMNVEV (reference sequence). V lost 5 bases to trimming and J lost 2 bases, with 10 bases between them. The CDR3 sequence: CASSPLQTYEQYF. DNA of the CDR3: TGTGCCAGCAGTCCGTTACAAACCTACGAGCAGTACTTC.

The CDR3 here is CASSTGGTNEKLFF. In DNA, the CDR3 is TGTGCCAGCAGCACAGGGGGAACTAATGAAAAACTGTTTTTT. This chain joins TRBV6-5 and TRBJ1-4, with 8 positions matching TRBD1. This CDR3 comprises 14 residues. V dropped 6 bases and J dropped 1; count of bases not matched to a gene: 1. In germline, CDR1 is MNHEY, CDR2 SVGAGI.

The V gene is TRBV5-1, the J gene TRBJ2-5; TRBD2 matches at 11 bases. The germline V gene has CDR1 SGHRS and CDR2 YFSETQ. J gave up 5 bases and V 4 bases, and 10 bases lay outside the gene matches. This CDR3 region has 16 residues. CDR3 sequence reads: CASSVTSGVAGETQYF. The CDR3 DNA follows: TGCGCCAGCAGCGTGACTAGCGGGGTGGCCGGGGAGACCCAGTACTTC.

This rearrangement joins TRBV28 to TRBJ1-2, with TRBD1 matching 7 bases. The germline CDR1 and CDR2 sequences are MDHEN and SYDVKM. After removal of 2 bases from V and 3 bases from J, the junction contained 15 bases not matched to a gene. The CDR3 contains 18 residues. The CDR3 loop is CASSLPTWGTVNYYGYTF. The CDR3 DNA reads TGTGCCAGCAGTTTACCCACCTGGGGGACAGTCAACTACTATGGCTACACCTTC.

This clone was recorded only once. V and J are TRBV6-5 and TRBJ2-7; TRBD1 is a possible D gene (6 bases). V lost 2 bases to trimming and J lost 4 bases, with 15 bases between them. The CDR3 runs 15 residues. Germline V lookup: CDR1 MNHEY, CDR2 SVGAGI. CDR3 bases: TGTGCCAGCAGTTACCGCGGACAGCTTTTTTACGAGCAGTACTTC. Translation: CASSYRGQLFYEQYF.

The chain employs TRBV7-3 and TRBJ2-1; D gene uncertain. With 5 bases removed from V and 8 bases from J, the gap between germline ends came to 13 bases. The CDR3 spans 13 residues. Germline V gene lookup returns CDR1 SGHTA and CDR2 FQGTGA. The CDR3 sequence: CASSRRPGDEQFF. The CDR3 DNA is TGTGCCAGCAGCCGTCGCCCAGGCGATGAGCAGTTCTTC.

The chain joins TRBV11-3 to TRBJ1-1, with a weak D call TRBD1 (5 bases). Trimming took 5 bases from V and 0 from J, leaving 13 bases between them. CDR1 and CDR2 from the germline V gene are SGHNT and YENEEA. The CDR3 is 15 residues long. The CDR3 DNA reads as TGTGCCAGCAGCCCTAGACAGCGCCTGAACACTGAAGCTTTCTTT. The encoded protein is CASSPRQRLNTEAFF.

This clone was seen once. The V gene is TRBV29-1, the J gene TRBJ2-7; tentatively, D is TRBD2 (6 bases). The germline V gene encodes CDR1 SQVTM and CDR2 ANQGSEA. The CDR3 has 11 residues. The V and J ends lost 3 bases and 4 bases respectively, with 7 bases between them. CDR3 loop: CSVDRGYEQYF. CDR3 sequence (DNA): TGCAGCGTTGACCGGGGGTACGAGCAGTACTTC.